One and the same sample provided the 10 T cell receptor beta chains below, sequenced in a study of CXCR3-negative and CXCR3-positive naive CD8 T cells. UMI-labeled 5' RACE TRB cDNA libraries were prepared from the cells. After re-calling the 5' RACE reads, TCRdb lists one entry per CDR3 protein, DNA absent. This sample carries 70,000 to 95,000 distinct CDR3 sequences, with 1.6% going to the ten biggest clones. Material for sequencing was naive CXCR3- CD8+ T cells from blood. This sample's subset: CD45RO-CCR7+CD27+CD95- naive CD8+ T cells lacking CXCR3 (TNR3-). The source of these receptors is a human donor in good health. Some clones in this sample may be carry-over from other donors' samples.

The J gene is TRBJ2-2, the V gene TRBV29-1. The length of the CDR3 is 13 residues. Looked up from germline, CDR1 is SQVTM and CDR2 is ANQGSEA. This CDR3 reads CSVEPANTGELFF.

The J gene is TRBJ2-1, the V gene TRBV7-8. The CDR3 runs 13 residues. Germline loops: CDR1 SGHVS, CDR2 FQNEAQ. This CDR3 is CASSLGSFNEQFF. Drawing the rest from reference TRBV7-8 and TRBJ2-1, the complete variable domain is GAGVSQSPRYKVAKRGQDVALRCDPISGHVSLFWYQQALGQGPEFLTYFQNEAQLDKSGLPSDRFFAERPEGSVSTLKIQRTQQEDSAVYLCASSLGSFNEQFFGPGTRLTVL.

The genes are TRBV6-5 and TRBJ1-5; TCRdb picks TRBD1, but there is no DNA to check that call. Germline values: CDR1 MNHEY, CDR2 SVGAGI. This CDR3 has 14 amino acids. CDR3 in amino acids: CASSQGVSNQPQHF.

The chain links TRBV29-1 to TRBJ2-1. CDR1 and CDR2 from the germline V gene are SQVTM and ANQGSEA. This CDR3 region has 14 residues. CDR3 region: CSVKIAVLLNEQFF.

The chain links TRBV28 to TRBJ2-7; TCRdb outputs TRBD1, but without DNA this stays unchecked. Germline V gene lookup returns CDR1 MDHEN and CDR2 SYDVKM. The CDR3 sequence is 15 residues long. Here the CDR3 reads CASSPRTASSYEQYF.

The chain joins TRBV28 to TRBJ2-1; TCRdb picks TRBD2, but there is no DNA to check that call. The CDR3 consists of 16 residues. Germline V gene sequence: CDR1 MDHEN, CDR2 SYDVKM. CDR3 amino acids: CASRKTGTSSYNEQFF.

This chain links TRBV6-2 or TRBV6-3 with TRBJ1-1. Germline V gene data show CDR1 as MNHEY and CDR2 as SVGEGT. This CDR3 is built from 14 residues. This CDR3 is CASSLTRLNTEAFF.

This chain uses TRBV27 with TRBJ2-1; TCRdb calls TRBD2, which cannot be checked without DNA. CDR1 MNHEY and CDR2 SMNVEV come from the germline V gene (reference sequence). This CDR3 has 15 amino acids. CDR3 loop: CASSLSGGVFNEQFF.

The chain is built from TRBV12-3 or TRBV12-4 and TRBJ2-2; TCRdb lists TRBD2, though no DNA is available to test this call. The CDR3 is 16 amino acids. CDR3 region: CASREGLAGAAGELFF.

The CDR3 sequence: CSVKYSGRETQYF. The rearrangement links TRBV29-1 to TRBJ2-5; the D call from TCRdb, TRBD2, cannot be confirmed without DNA. The CDR3 loop spans 13 amino acids. CDR1 and CDR2 from the germline V gene are SQVTM and ANQGSEA.